This is a list of T cell receptor beta chains from one sample in a study of CD8+CD57+ T cells in acquired aplastic anemia. TCRdb processed the reads anew with MiXCR; each CDR3 protein has one entry. Of 270,000 or so distinct CDR3 sequences listed, 82% are singletons. Sequences were obtained from sorted CD4+, CD8+, or CD8+CD57+ T cells (not recorded which) from PBMCs. The receptors were sampled from a human donor with aplastic anemia. Each CDR3 is given with its conserved first and last residue. The D gene is left open where the match is weak. The size of a clone is reported for some rows only, either as once, few or many, or as a class for expanded clones.

j_call d_call clone_size v_call cdr3_nt cdr3_aa
TRBJ2-1 TRBD1 once TRBV5-6 TGTGCCAGCAGCCAAGATGGCTGGACAGGGAGTGAGCAGTTCTTC CASSQDGWTGSEQFF
TRBJ2-5 - - TRBV7-3 TGTGCCAGCAGCTTAGTAGATTGGGCAAAACGGGGAGCGTACTTC CASSLVDWAKRGAYF
TRBJ2-3 TRBD1 - TRBV7-8 TGTGCCAGCAGCTTCGGGCGCAACGGGACAGAGTATTTT CASSFGRNGTEYF
TRBJ2-5 - - TRBV7-6 TGTGCCAGCAGCTTAGGCCACGGGACAAAAGAGACCCAGCAGGAGACCCAGTACTTC CASSLGHGTKETQQETQYF
TRBJ2-1 TRBD2 few TRBV5-4 TGTGCCAGCAGCTTTACTAGCGCGGGTGGACAGTTCTTC CASSFTSAGGQFF
TRBJ2-3 - - TRBV24-1 TGTGCCACCGGGGCCGGCGGCACAGATACGCAGTATTTT CATGAGGTDTQYF
TRBJ1-2 TRBD1 - TRBV9 TGTGCCAGCAGCGTGACAGGGGCCTCCGACTATGACTACACCTTC CASSVTGASDYDYTF
TRBJ2-3 TRBD2 - TRBV25-1 TGTGCCAGCAGTGAATTTACTAGCGGAAGCACAGATACGCAGTATTTT CASSEFTSGSTDTQYF
TRBJ1-1 - once TRBV7-3 TGTGCCAGCAGCTTTGGAGCAGGGAACACTGAAGCTTTCTTT CASSFGAGNTEAFF
TRBJ2-3 TRBD2 once TRBV19 TGTGCCAGTAGTCTTACTAGCGGTAGCTACAATGAGCATTTT CASSLTSGSYNEHF
TRBJ2-2 - - TRBV7-8 TGTGCCAGCAGCTTAGCGGGGCGGCCCGATACGCAGTTTTTT CASSLAGRPDTQFF
TRBJ2-1 - - TRBV12-3/TRBV12-4 TGTGCCAGCAGGAAGGGGGGCGGAAACGGCCAGGATGAGCAGTTCTTC CASRKGGGNGQDEQFF
TRBJ2-7 - - TRBV2 TGTGCCAGCAGTGAGCTAGAGCAGGTGCTCTACGAGCAGTACTTC CASSELEQVLYEQYF
TRBJ2-1 - - TRBV9 TGTGCCAGCAGCGATGGGTCAGATACTGAGCATTTTTTC CASSDGSDTEHFF
TRBJ1-5 - - TRBV7-2 TGCGCCAGCAGCTTAACGGGGACTCCGCCCCAGCAGTTT CASSLTGTPPQQF
TRBJ2-7 - - TRBV10-3 TGTGCCAGCCGTTACCCCCCAGGGGACTACGAGCAGTACTTC CASRYPPGDYEQYF
TRBJ2-7 - - TRBV15 TGTGCCAGCAGCTTACCGGGCCGAGCCGATAAGCAGTACTTC CASSLPGRADKQYF
TRBJ1-1 - - TRBV7-9 TGTGCCAGCAGCTTTCAAAGAACAGGGAACACTGAAGAGTTCTTT CASSFQRTGNTEEFF
TRBJ2-6 - - TRBV7-6 TGTGCCAGCAGCCTCGCTACAGGGAGTTCTGCGGTCTTTGTCCTGACTTTC CASSLATGSSAVFVLTF
TRBJ2-3 - - TRBV7-2 TGTGCCAGCAGCTTATCGGCTCCCCCCACAGATACGCAGTATTTT CASSLSAPPTDTQYF
TRBJ2-1 - - TRBV10-1 TGCGCCAGCAGGGGAAGGGGTCGGGATGAGCAGTTCTTC CASRGRGRDEQFF
TRBJ2-3 - - TRBV7-9 - CASSLTSTQYFTQYF
TRBJ1-1 - - TRBV7-8 TGTGCCAGCTCGAGGCATTTCACACCTCCACTTGAAGAATTCTTT CASSRHFTPPLEEFF
TRBJ2-3 - - TRBV7-8 TGTGCCAGCAGCCTAGGGGACGAGCCGTGTACAATGTATTTT CASSLGDEPCTMYF
TRBJ1-2 - - TRBV7-9 TGTGCCGGCCACTTGGAGAGGGAGGGCCTCGTCTATGGGTACACCTTC CAGHLEREGLVYGYTF
TRBJ2-3 - - TRBV5-6 TGTGCCAGCAGGGTGGAGGGCACAGATACGCAGTATTTT CASRVEGTDTQYF
TRBJ1-1 TRBD1 - TRBV7-8 TGTGCCAGCAGCTTAGAAGGGACAGGGAACAATGAAGCTTTCTTT CASSLEGTGNNEAFF
TRBJ2-2 - once TRBV2 TGTGCCAGCGGGGACGGGGGCAACACTACGCAGTATTTTTTT CASGDGGNTTQYFF
TRBJ2-1 - - TRBV9 TGTGCCAGCAGCGCTAATTCCCGCGGGTACACCTTCGGGCAGTTCTTC CASSANSRGYTFGQFF
TRBJ1-2 - - TRBV7-8 TGTGCCAGCAGCTTAGAGGGAGGTCGCGACACGAAGTTC CASSLEGGRDTKF
TRBJ2-3 - - TRBV7-3 TGTGCCAGCAGCTTAAATCTGGCGGCTAGCACAGATACGCAGTATTTT CASSLNLAASTDTQYF
TRBJ1-2 - - TRBV5-6 TGTGCCAGCAGCTCGAAGTTGGGCTACACCTTC CASSSKLGYTF
TRBJ2-5 - - TRBV9 TGTGCCACCAGCAGAGCCTGTGACCAAGAGCCGGGGTACTTC CATSRACDQEPGYF
TRBJ2-1 - - TRBV2 TGTGCCAGCACTAGACAGGGTACTAGCACAGATACGCAGTTCTTC CASTRQGTSTDTQFF
TRBJ1-2 - - TRBV7-9 TGTGCCAGCAGCTTAGCTGGGGATTATGGTTCGACCTTC CASSLAGDYGSTF
TRBJ2-3 - once TRBV11-1 TGTGCCAGCGGGGACGTACGCGGAGATACGCAGTATTTT CASGDVRGDTQYF
TRBJ2-7 - - TRBV19 TGTGCCAGTAAGATCACAGGGGAGGACTCCGAGCAGTACTTC CASKITGEDSEQYF
TRBJ2-3 TRBD1 - TRBV9 TGTGCCAGCAGCATGGACAGGGGCACAGATACGCAGTATTTT CASSMDRGTDTQYF
TRBJ1-1 - - TRBV7-2 TGTGCCAGCAGCTTAGATAGGGGTGCTCCTACGAGCACTTTCTTT CASSLDRGAPTSTFF
TRBJ1-1 - - TRBV7-9 TGTGCCAGCAGCTTTACCGGAAGAGGGAACACTGAAGCGTTCTTT CASSFTGRGNTEAFF
TRBJ2-1 TRBD2 - TRBV7-2 TGTGCCAGCAGCTTTGCAGGAAGCGGGGGGAGGCATGAGCAGTTCTTC CASSFAGSGGRHEQFF
TRBJ2-3 TRBD2 - TRBV7-8 TGTGCCGGCAGCTTAGCGGGAGGTCCCGATACTTTT CAGSLAGGPDTF
TRBJ1-2 - few TRBV7-9 - CASSLAFYEQYFGTF
TRBJ2-1 TRBD2 - TRBV9 TGTGCCAGCAGTTCAAGGCGGGGGGGGCCCTACGAGCAGTTCTTC CASSSRRGGPYEQFF
TRBJ2-5 - - TRBV9 TGTGCCAGCAGTGCTGGCGGGGCTACGCAGGATTCCGAGTACTTC CASSAGGATQDSEYF
TRBJ1-5 - - TRBV7-2 TGTGCCAGCAGCAATGGACAAGGGCCTCATAAGACCCAGCCCCAGCATTTT CASSNGQGPHKTQPQHF
TRBJ1-1 - - TRBV20-1 TGCAGTGCCAGAAACTATGGACCAGAGAACACTGAAGCTTTCTTT CSARNYGPENTEAFF
TRBJ1-5 - - TRBV20-1 TGCAGTGCTAGAGGGGACTACGAGCAGCCCCAGCATTTT CSARGDYEQPQHF
TRBJ2-7 TRBD2 - TRBV24-1 TGTGCCACCACCTCCCCGACTAGCGGAGCCTACGAGCAGTACTTC CATTSPTSGAYEQYF
TRBJ1-6 - - TRBV7-9 TGTGCCAGCAGCTTAGGAGCGGGGGGGTATAATTTACCCCTCCACTTT CASSLGAGGYNLPLHF
TRBJ2-3 - - TRBV7-8 TGTGCCAGCAGCTTGGCGAGCCAGAGCAGAGATACGCAGTATTTT CASSLASQSRDTQYF
TRBJ2-7 - - TRBV6-1 TGTGCCAGCAGGGTGGGTTACGAGCAGTACTTC CASRVGYEQYF
TRBJ2-1 - few TRBV19 TGTGCCAGTAGTATAGCGGGGCCGAAAAATGAGCAGTTCTTC CASSIAGPKNEQFF